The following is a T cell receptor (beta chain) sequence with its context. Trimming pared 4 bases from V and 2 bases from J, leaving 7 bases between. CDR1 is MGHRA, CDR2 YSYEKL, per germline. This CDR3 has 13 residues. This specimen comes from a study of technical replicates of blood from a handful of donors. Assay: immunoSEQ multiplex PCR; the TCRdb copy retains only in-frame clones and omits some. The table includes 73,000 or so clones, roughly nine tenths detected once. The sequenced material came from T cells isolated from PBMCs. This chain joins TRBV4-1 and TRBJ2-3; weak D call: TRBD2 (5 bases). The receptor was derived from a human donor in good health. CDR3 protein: CASSREFTDTQYF. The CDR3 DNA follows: TGCGCCAGCAGCCGGGAGTTCACAGATACGCAGTATTTT.